The clone carrying this T cell receptor beta chain rates as medium-sized. The sample comes from a study of blood T cell repertoires in COVID-19. The CDR3 runs to 11 residues. The germline V gene encodes CDR1 SGHVS and CDR2 FQNEAQ. Trimming shortened V by 3 bases and J by 10 bases, and 10 bases separated the two germline ends. Profiled with immunoSEQ multiplex PCR; TCRdb holds only in-frame clones, not every one. The data show some 21,000 clones, around 70% seen once. This receptor was identified in a human donor in a cohort sampled during active or convalescent COVID-19. The chain employs TRBV7-8 and TRBJ2-7, with a tentative D call TRBD2 (5 bases). The sequenced sample consisted of peripheral blood. The CDR3 sequence: CASSFGSFQYF. Written as DNA, the CDR3 is TGTGCCAGCAGCTTTGGGAGCTTTCAGTACTTC.